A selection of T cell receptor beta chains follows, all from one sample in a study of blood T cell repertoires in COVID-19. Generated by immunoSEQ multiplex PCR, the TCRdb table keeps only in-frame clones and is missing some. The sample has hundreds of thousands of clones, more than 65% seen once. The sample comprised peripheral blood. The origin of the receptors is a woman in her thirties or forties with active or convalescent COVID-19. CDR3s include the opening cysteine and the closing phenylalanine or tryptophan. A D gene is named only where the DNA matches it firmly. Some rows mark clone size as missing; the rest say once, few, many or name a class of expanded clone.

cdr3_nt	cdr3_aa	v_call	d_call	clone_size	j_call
TGTGCCAGAACGCCGCGGGGGCCTCCCGACGGGGAGCTGTTTTTT	CARTPRGPPDGELFF	TRBV5-3	.	many	TRBJ2-2
TGTGCCAGCAGCCGAAACACAGGGGCCGAGCAGTACTTC	CASSRNTGAEQYF	TRBV7-7	TRBD1	once	TRBJ2-7
TGTGCCAGCAGTACCTACAGGGGTAGCACAGATACGCAGTATTTT	CASSTYRGSTDTQYF	TRBV27	TRBD1	.	TRBJ2-3
TGTGCCAGCAGCTATGGGGACAGGGGGGGCCTAGCCAAAAACATTCAGTACTTC	CASSYGDRGGLAKNIQYF	TRBV7-9	TRBD1	.	TRBJ2-4
TGCGCCAGCAGCCAAGCCATACAGTTTAATTCACCCCTCCACTTT	CASSQAIQFNSPLHF	TRBV4-1	.	.	TRBJ1-6
TGTGCCAGCAGGGGGACAGGTTACATCGATGGCTACACCTTC	CASRGTGYIDGYTF	TRBV28	TRBD1	once	TRBJ1-2
TGTGCCAGCAGCCTTGGGGGACAGGGGGCAAACACCATATATTTT	CASSLGGQGANTIYF	TRBV9	TRBD1	.	TRBJ1-3
TGTGCCAGTAAAATAGCGGGGGGCAGGGGTGAGCAGTTCTTC	CASKIAGGRGEQFF	TRBV27	TRBD2	.	TRBJ2-1
TGTGCCAGCAGTGAGTTTTCCAGGGGCAATCAGCCCCAGCATTTT	CASSEFSRGNQPQHF	TRBV2	.	.	TRBJ1-5
TGTGCCAGCAGTAAAGGGACAGGGGGCCTGTACGAGCAGTACTTC	CASSKGTGGLYEQYF	TRBV2	TRBD1	.	TRBJ2-7
TGTGCCAGCAGCTTTTCCCTGGGAAGGGAGGACACCATATATTTT	CASSFSLGREDTIYF	TRBV11-2	.	.	TRBJ1-3
TGCGCCAGCAGCCAGCGGGGGGGCAGAGATACGCAGTATTTT	CASSQRGGRDTQYF	TRBV4-1	TRBD2	.	TRBJ2-3
TGTGCCAGCTCACCACAGGGGGCGGAAGGTCAGCCCCAGCATTTT	CASSPQGAEGQPQHF	TRBV18	TRBD1	.	TRBJ1-5
TGTGTCAGCACCCAGGGGGGCGCCGGGGAGCTGTTTTTT	CVSTQGGAGELFF	TRBV28	.	.	TRBJ2-2
TGTGCCAGCAGCTTAGAATTAGCGGTCCAAGAGACCCAGTACTTC	CASSLELAVQETQYF	TRBV7-9	.	.	TRBJ2-5
TGTGCCAGCAGTGACGGAACAGGACCTAACTATGGCTACACCTTC	CASSDGTGPNYGYTF	TRBV6-1	.	few	TRBJ1-2
TGTGCCAGTAGTCAGAAGGACAACCTAGGCTCTGGGGCCAACGTCCTGACTTTC	CASSQKDNLGSGANVLTF	TRBV19	.	.	TRBJ2-6
TGTGCCAGCAGCCAAGTCTACACTAGCGGGGTGCTCAACATTCAGTACTTC	CASSQVYTSGVLNIQYF	TRBV3-1/TRBV3-2	TRBD2	.	TRBJ2-4
TGTGCCAGCAGCTTGAGGGCAGGGGGCCATGGCTACACCTTC	CASSLRAGGHGYTF	TRBV5-5	TRBD1	once	TRBJ1-2
TGTGCCAGCACCCCTCAACCGGGACTAGCGAGAGATACGCAGTATTTT	CASTPQPGLARDTQYF	TRBV9	TRBD2	.	TRBJ2-3
TGTGCCAGCTCACCCGGACATGACGCACGCGAGCAGTACTTC	CASSPGHDAREQYF	TRBV18	.	.	TRBJ2-7
TGTGCCAGCAGCCCCCCAGGACAAGGGGTTCTGGAGACCCAGTACTTC	CASSPPGQGVLETQYF	TRBV13	.	.	TRBJ2-5
TGTGCCAGCAGTTTTTCTGAGAGTACCGGGGAGCTGTTTTTT	CASSFSESTGELFF	TRBV28	.	.	TRBJ2-2
TGTGCCATCAGTGAGGCAGGGTCCATCGGGGAGCTGTTTTTT	CAISEAGSIGELFF	TRBV10-3	.	.	TRBJ2-2
TGTGCCACCAGTGATAACATGGGCGTGGGAGAGACCCAGTACTTC	CATSDNMGVGETQYF	TRBV24-1	.	.	TRBJ2-5
TGTGCCAGCAGATCGACAGGGAAAGAAGCTTTCTTT	CASRSTGKEAFF	TRBV2	TRBD1	once	TRBJ1-1
TGTGCCAGCAGCTCCTTACCGCGGGGGGGCTATGGCTACACCTTC	CASSSLPRGGYGYTF	TRBV7-6	.	.	TRBJ1-2
TGTGCCAGCAGCAAATCGACAGGGAACACTGAAGCTTTCTTT	CASSKSTGNTEAFF	TRBV11-2	.	.	TRBJ1-1
TGTGCCAGTAGTTCAATATTTCGGACAGACCCCTTGGGCACTGAAGCTTTCTTT	CASSSIFRTDPLGTEAFF	TRBV19	.	.	TRBJ1-1
TGTGCCAGTGACAGGGGAGTCAATTCACCCCTCCACTTT	CASDRGVNSPLHF	TRBV19	TRBD1	few	TRBJ1-6
TGTGCCAGCAAAGCAGGGGGCTCTAACTATGGCTACACCTTC	CASKAGGSNYGYTF	TRBV7-2	TRBD1	few	TRBJ1-2
TGCGCCAGCAGCCAAGATGCTGGCGGCACCTACAATGAGCAGTTCTTC	CASSQDAGGTYNEQFF	TRBV4-1	.	.	TRBJ2-1
TGTGCCTGGAGTGTACCCCGCAAGGGGGCGAGGGGCTACACCTTC	CAWSVPRKGARGYTF	TRBV30	TRBD1	.	TRBJ1-2
TGTGCCAGTACTCTAGCGGGGGGATACACAGATACGCAGTATTTT	CASTLAGGYTDTQYF	TRBV19	TRBD2	.	TRBJ2-3
TGCGCCAGCAGCTTTACCGCTATGATCCCAGGGTTCTACTCCTACGAGCAGTACTTC	CASSFTAMIPGFYSYEQYF	TRBV5-1	.	.	TRBJ2-7
TGTGCCAGCAGCTTATGGGCCAGGCGTGAAGCTTTCTTT	CASSLWARREAFF	TRBV7-2	.	once	TRBJ1-1
TGTGCCAGCAGTTTCGGGGGATCGGTCACTGAAGCTTTCTTT	CASSFGGSVTEAFF	TRBV27	.	.	TRBJ1-1
TGCGCCAGCCGCGTTCAGGGGTCTGGAAACACCATATATTTT	CASRVQGSGNTIYF	TRBV5-1	.	.	TRBJ1-3
TGTGCCAGCAGCCAAGGGCAGGGAACCTACGAGCAGTACTTC	CASSQGQGTYEQYF	TRBV14	.	.	TRBJ2-7
TGTGCCAGCAGGTCCCCGGGAGGGGATTACGGCTACACCTTC	CASRSPGGDYGYTF	TRBV6-5	.	few	TRBJ1-2
TGTGCCAGCAGTTCCCCTCGACAGGGGAGCAATCAGCCCCAGCATTTT	CASSSPRQGSNQPQHF	TRBV28	TRBD1	few	TRBJ1-5
TGTGCCAGCAGCCCAGGGGGCTCTGGGTACAATGAGCAGTTCTTC	CASSPGGSGYNEQFF	TRBV11-3	TRBD1	few	TRBJ2-1
TGTGCCACCAGCAGAGATCGGGGGAGCTCTGGAAACACCATATATTTT	CATSRDRGSSGNTIYF	TRBV15	.	.	TRBJ1-3
TGTGCCAGTAGGCGGACAGAATTGATTTATGGCTACACCTTC	CASRRTELIYGYTF	TRBV19	.	.	TRBJ1-2
TGTGCCAGCAGCGTAGTTCCGGGACAGTACACTGAAGCTTTCTTT	CASSVVPGQYTEAFF	TRBV9	TRBD1	.	TRBJ1-1
TGTGCCAGCGCTCCCGGGGGGATGAACACTGAAGCTTTCTTT	CASAPGGMNTEAFF	TRBV11-3	.	few	TRBJ1-1
TGTGCCAGTAGACTAGGGACACCGAACACTGAAGCTTTCTTT	CASRLGTPNTEAFF	TRBV19	.	.	TRBJ1-1
TGTGCCTGGTACACCGGGGGACAGGAGTATGGCTACACCTTC	CAWYTGGQEYGYTF	TRBV30	TRBD1	.	TRBJ1-2